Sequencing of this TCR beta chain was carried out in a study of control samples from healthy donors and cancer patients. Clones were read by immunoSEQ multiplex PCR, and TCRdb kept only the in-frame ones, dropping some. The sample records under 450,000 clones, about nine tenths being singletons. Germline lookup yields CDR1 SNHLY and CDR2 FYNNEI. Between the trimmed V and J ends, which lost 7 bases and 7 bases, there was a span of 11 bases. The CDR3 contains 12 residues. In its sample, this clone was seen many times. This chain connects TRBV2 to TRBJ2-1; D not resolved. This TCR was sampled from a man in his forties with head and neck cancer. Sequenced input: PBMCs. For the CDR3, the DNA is TGTGCCAGCATAGGAGAAGGGAATGAGCAGTTCTTC. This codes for CASIGEGNEQFF.